These T cell receptor beta chains were read from a single sample in a study of T cell repertoires in cytomegalovirus infection. No cognate antigen is known for these TCRs. TCRdb reprocessed the reads via MiXCR and lists one record per CDR3 protein. The sample comprises 680,000 or so distinct CDR3 sequences, around 30% of which are singletons, and over 15% rests with the top ten. The sample was cultured PBMCs, taken from culture after CMV antigen stimulation. The origin of the receptors is a human donor in good health (CMV status not recorded). Some clones in this sample may be carry-over from other donors' samples. The CDR3 runs from the conserved cysteine through the conserved F or W. D genes are given only for firm matches. The size of a clone is reported for some rows only, either as once, few or many, or as a class for expanded clones.

j_gene: TRBJ2-7
v_gene: TRBV25-1
d_gene: TRBD1
abundance: .
CDR3aa: CATTSTGTGLYEQYF
CDR3nt: TGTGCCACCACGTCGACCGGGACAGGGTTATACGAGCAGTACTTC

j_gene: TRBJ2-1
v_gene: TRBV6-5
d_gene: TRBD2
abundance: .
CDR3aa: CASRKSGSGYNEQFF
CDR3nt: TGTGCCAGCAGGAAGAGCGGGAGCGGGTACAATGAGCAGTTCTTC

j_gene: TRBJ2-2
v_gene: TRBV6-1
d_gene: .
abundance: .
CDR3aa: CASIPRTDTGELFF
CDR3nt: TGTGCCAGCATTCCCCGGACGGACACCGGGGAGCTGTTTTTT

j_gene: TRBJ2-5
v_gene: TRBV11-2
d_gene: .
abundance: .
CDR3aa: CASSMGGNQETQYF
CDR3nt: TGTGCCAGCAGCATGGGCGGAAACCAAGAGACCCAGTACTTC

j_gene: TRBJ2-2
v_gene: TRBV7-2
d_gene: .
abundance: .
CDR3aa: CASSRDGLTGELFF
CDR3nt: TGTGCCAGCAGCAGAGACGGTCTTACCGGGGAGCTGTTTTTT

j_gene: TRBJ1-5
v_gene: TRBV7-2
d_gene: .
abundance: many
CDR3aa: CASSSGGGPQHF
CDR3nt: TGTGCCAGCAGCTCGGGGGGAGGGCCCCAGCATTTT

j_gene: TRBJ2-5
v_gene: TRBV6-2/TRBV6-3
d_gene: .
abundance: few
CDR3aa: CASSYYEQGIETQYF
CDR3nt: TGTGCCAGCAGTTACTACGAACAGGGAATAGAGACCCAGTACTTC

j_gene: TRBJ2-1
v_gene: TRBV7-8
d_gene: TRBD2
abundance: many
CDR3aa: CASSGNSGRAAEQFF
CDR3nt: TGTGCCAGCAGCGGTAATAGCGGGAGGGCGGCTGAGCAGTTCTTC

j_gene: TRBJ2-1
v_gene: TRBV28
d_gene: .
abundance: few
CDR3aa: CASSSGSLEVDEQFF
CDR3nt: TGTGCCAGCAGTTCCGGGAGTCTTGAAGTCGATGAGCAGTTCTTC

j_gene: TRBJ2-5
v_gene: TRBV6-6
d_gene: TRBD2
abundance: .
CDR3aa: CASRGGGVETQYF
CDR3nt: TGTGCCAGCAGAGGTGGGGGGGTCGAGACCCAGTACTTC

j_gene: TRBJ2-7
v_gene: TRBV4-1
d_gene: .
abundance: few
CDR3aa: CASSQDQGGSAYEQYF
CDR3nt: TGCGCCAGCAGCCAAGATCAAGGGGGTAGCGCCTACGAGCAGTACTTC

j_gene: TRBJ1-2
v_gene: TRBV28
d_gene: .
abundance: .
CDR3aa: CASQDGNNYGYTF
CDR3nt: TGTGCTTCCCAGGACGGCAACAACTATGGCTACACCTTC

j_gene: TRBJ2-1
v_gene: TRBV7-2
d_gene: TRBD2
abundance: few
CDR3aa: CASSLGAPGTSGLNEQFF
CDR3nt: TGTGCCAGCAGCTTAGGAGCCCCCGGGACTAGCGGGCTCAATGAGCAGTTCTTC

j_gene: TRBJ2-7
v_gene: TRBV7-2
d_gene: .
abundance: .
CDR3aa: CASSSRKEAGYLEQYF
CDR3nt: TGTGCCAGCAGCTCGAGAAAGGAGGCGGGATACCTTGAGCAGTACTTC

j_gene: TRBJ2-7
v_gene: TRBV14
d_gene: .
abundance: few
CDR3aa: CASSQADSSKQYF
CDR3nt: TGTGCCAGCAGCCAGGCCGACAGTTCTAAGCAGTACTTC

j_gene: TRBJ2-5
v_gene: TRBV7-8
d_gene: TRBD1
abundance: many
CDR3aa: CASSLDDRGETQYF
CDR3nt: TGTGCCAGCAGCTTAGACGACAGGGGCGAGACCCAGTACTTC

j_gene: TRBJ1-5
v_gene: TRBV2
d_gene: .
abundance: once
CDR3aa: CASSVSGQGNQPQHF
CDR3nt: TGTGCCAGCAGTGTTTCGGGTCAGGGGAATCAGCCCCAGCATTTT

j_gene: TRBJ2-7
v_gene: TRBV4-3
d_gene: .
abundance: .
CDR3aa: CASSQYQGMTYEQYF
CDR3nt: TGCGCCAGCAGCCAATATCAGGGAATGACCTACGAGCAGTACTTC

j_gene: TRBJ2-1
v_gene: TRBV6-5
d_gene: TRBD2
abundance: few
CDR3aa: CASSYWDGGNEQFF
CDR3nt: TGTGCCAGCAGTTATTGGGACGGGGGGAATGAGCAGTTCTTC

j_gene: TRBJ2-7
v_gene: TRBV7-2
d_gene: TRBD2
abundance: .
CDR3aa: CASSRYLGRGGYEQYF
CDR3nt: TGTGCCAGCAGCCGTTACCTAGGTAGGGGAGGGTACGAGCAGTACTTC